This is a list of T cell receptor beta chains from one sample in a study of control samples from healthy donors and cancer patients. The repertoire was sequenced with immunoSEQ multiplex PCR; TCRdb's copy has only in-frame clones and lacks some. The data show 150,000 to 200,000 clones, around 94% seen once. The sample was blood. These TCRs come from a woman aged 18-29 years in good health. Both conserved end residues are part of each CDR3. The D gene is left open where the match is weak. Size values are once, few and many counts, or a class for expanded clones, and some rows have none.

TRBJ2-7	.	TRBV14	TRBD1	TGTGCCAGCAGCCATCGGGGACAGGCCTACGAGCAGTACTTC	CASSHRGQAYEQYF
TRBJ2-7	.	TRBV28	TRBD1	TGTGCCAGCAGTGTCCCGGGACAGGGCCCACCTTACGAGCAGTACTTC	CASSVPGQGPPYEQYF
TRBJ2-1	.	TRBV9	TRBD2	TGTGCCAGCAGCGCGACTAGCGGGGTTACCTACAATGAGCAGTTCTTC	CASSATSGVTYNEQFF
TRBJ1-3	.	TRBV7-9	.	TGTGCCAGCAGCCGTTCACAGGCTGAATCTGGAAACACCATATATTTT	CASSRSQAESGNTIYF
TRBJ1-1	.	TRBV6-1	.	TGTGCCAGCAGTGAATTGACAGGAGGGGGCACTGAAGCTTTCTTT	CASSELTGGGTEAFF
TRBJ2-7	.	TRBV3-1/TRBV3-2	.	TGTGCCAGCAGCCACACAGCGACCCAGCGGCCGACCTCCTACGAGCAGTACTTC	CASSHTATQRPTSYEQYF
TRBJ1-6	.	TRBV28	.	TGTGCCAGCAGTTCGAGCAGTGGGTTTAATTCACCCCTCCACTTT	CASSSSSGFNSPLHF
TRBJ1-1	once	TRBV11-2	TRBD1	TGTGCCAGCAGCAGACAGGGAGCGGGTACTGAAGCTTTCTTT	CASSRQGAGTEAFF
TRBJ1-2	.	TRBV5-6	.	TGTGCCAGCAGCTTAGGGGGTTCCAACTATGGCTACACCTTC	CASSLGGSNYGYTF
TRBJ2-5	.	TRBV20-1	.	TGCAGTGCTAGTGGTAGGTTAGGAGCCCAAGAGACCCAGTACTTC	CSASGRLGAQETQYF
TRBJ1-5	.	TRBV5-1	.	TGCGCCAGCAGCTTCGCGGGAGGGGTTGAACAGCCCCAGCATTTT	CASSFAGGVEQPQHF
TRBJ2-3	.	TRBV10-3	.	TGTGCCATCAGAGTAGACAGCACAGATACGCGGTATTTT	CAIRVDSTDTRYF
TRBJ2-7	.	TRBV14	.	TGTGCCAGCAGTCAAGATCGGTTGGGCAGGGCCTACGAGCAGTACTTC	CASSQDRLGRAYEQYF
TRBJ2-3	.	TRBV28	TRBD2	TGTGCCAGCAGTTCGCGTGTTTTACTAGCGGGAGGGATAGATACGCAGTATTTT	CASSSRVLLAGGIDTQYF
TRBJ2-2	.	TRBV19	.	TGTGCCAGTAGAGGGGGATCTGTGAACACCGGGGAGCTGTTTTTT	CASRGGSVNTGELFF
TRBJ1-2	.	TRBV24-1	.	TGTGCCACCAGTGATCCCGTGGGGGCCTATGGCTACACCTTC	CATSDPVGAYGYTF
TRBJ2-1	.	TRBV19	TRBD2	TGTGCCAGTAGTCCTCTAGCGGGAGCCTACAATGAGCAGTTCTTC	CASSPLAGAYNEQFF
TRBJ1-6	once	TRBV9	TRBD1	TGTGCCAGCAGCTACGGACAGGGGGCGTCCAATTCACCCCTCCACTTT	CASSYGQGASNSPLHF
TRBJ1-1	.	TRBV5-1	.	TGCGCCAGCAGCTTGGATGGGGAAGCTTTCTTT	CASSLDGEAFF